The present T cell receptor beta chain was sequenced within a study of T cell clones after liver transplantation. Background on the study: HCV positivity affected three of eight recipients; the rest lacked autoimmune or viral indications. Findings and limits, study-wide: The donor-reactive repertoire was only partly measurable in two subjects, lacking donor cells.

J was trimmed by 9 bases and V by 5 bases; bases with no gene match: 6. Germline V lookup: CDR1 MNHEY, CDR2 SMNVEV (reference sequence). The CDR3 extends over 13 amino acids. TCRbeta sequences of proliferating CFSE-low MLR cells were labeled alloreactive. Assay used: immunoSEQ multiplex PCR; TCRdb lists only in-frame clones, some missing. The table has 5,000 or so clones, under 50% seen once. Regarding this clone: Its antigen is as yet unknown.

The rearrangement joins TRBV27 to TRBJ2-1; 8 bases map to TRBD1. The sequencing sample was made of CD4+ T cells from cultured PBMCs. This receptor was identified in a human patient who received a liver transplant. Some T cells may be transferred from the graft donor. CDR3 protein: CASSTSDRGEQFF. The CDR3 DNA reads TGTGCCAGCAGTACCTCAGACAGGGGTGAGCAGTTCTTC.